This T cell receptor (beta chain) was profiled in a study of persistence of HIV-infected CD4 T cells. For this clone: Its antigen is undetermined.

This was the immunoSEQ version 4 assay in survey mode. Clones were read by immunoSEQ multiplex PCR, and TCRdb kept only the in-frame ones, dropping some. The sample carries about 45,000 clones, just under 90% recorded once. This CDR3 has 15 residues. Germline V lookup: CDR1 SGHNT, CDR2 YENEEA. V lost 4 bases and J lost 6; bases outside the gene matches: 9. Anti-CD3/anti-CD28 beads served as a nonspecific positive control stimulus. Sorting selected CD4+ T cells upregulating both CD40 ligand and CD69. The gene calls are TRBV11-3 and TRBJ2-3; 8 nucleotides align to TRBD1. The sample in question was CD4+ T cells sorted from PBMCs after approximately 19-hour stimulation, obtained from a patient who received antiretroviral therapy. The sequence came from an adult woman with HIV who was CMV-seropositive. CDR3 nucleotides: TGTGCCAGCAGCTCCGCCGGGACAGGATTGGATACGCAGTATTTT. This codes for CASSSAGTGLDTQYF.